These 2 T cell receptor beta chains share one sample of origin, sequenced in a study of T-cell reconstitution after alpha-beta-depleted transplantation in children. The authors prepared the TCRbeta library with unique molecular identifiers. TCRdb itself ran the PCR reads through MiXCR, one entry per CDR3 protein. Here the sample spans more than 200,000 distinct CDR3 sequences, approximately 15% being singletons. Sequencing was performed on PBMCs, mostly from graft donor cells, taken 360 days after TCRalphabeta/CD19-depleted stem cell transplant. These TCRs come from a male patient between 2 and 10 years old who had a stem cell transplant for acute lymphoblastic leukemia, so the T cells may come from the graft donor.

Of note for this clonotype: This may be a read error: a much more frequent sequence differs by one nucleotide. The chain's CDR3 is CASGRGPEDRQYF. Written as DNA, the CDR3 is TGTGCTAGTGGTCGGGGGCCCGAGGATAGGCAGTATTTT. This chain uses TRBV12-5 with TRBJ2-3; perhaps D is TRBD1 or TRBD2 (6 bases each). CDR3 length equals 13 residues. The V gene's germline CDR1 is LGHNT and CDR2 FRNRAP.

In its sample, this clonotype was seen a few times. The chain carries TRBV20-1 and TRBJ2-7, with D tentatively TRBD1 or TRBD2 (6 bases each). Trimming stripped 0 bases from V and 4 bases from J, with 16 bases between. The CDR3 loop spans 15 amino acids. In germline, CDR1 is DFQATT, CDR2 SNEGSKA (reference sequence). CDR3 residues: CSARDPGGDGYEQYF. In nucleotides, the CDR3 is TGCAGTGCTAGAGATCCCGGGGGCGATGGTTACGAGCAGTACTTC.